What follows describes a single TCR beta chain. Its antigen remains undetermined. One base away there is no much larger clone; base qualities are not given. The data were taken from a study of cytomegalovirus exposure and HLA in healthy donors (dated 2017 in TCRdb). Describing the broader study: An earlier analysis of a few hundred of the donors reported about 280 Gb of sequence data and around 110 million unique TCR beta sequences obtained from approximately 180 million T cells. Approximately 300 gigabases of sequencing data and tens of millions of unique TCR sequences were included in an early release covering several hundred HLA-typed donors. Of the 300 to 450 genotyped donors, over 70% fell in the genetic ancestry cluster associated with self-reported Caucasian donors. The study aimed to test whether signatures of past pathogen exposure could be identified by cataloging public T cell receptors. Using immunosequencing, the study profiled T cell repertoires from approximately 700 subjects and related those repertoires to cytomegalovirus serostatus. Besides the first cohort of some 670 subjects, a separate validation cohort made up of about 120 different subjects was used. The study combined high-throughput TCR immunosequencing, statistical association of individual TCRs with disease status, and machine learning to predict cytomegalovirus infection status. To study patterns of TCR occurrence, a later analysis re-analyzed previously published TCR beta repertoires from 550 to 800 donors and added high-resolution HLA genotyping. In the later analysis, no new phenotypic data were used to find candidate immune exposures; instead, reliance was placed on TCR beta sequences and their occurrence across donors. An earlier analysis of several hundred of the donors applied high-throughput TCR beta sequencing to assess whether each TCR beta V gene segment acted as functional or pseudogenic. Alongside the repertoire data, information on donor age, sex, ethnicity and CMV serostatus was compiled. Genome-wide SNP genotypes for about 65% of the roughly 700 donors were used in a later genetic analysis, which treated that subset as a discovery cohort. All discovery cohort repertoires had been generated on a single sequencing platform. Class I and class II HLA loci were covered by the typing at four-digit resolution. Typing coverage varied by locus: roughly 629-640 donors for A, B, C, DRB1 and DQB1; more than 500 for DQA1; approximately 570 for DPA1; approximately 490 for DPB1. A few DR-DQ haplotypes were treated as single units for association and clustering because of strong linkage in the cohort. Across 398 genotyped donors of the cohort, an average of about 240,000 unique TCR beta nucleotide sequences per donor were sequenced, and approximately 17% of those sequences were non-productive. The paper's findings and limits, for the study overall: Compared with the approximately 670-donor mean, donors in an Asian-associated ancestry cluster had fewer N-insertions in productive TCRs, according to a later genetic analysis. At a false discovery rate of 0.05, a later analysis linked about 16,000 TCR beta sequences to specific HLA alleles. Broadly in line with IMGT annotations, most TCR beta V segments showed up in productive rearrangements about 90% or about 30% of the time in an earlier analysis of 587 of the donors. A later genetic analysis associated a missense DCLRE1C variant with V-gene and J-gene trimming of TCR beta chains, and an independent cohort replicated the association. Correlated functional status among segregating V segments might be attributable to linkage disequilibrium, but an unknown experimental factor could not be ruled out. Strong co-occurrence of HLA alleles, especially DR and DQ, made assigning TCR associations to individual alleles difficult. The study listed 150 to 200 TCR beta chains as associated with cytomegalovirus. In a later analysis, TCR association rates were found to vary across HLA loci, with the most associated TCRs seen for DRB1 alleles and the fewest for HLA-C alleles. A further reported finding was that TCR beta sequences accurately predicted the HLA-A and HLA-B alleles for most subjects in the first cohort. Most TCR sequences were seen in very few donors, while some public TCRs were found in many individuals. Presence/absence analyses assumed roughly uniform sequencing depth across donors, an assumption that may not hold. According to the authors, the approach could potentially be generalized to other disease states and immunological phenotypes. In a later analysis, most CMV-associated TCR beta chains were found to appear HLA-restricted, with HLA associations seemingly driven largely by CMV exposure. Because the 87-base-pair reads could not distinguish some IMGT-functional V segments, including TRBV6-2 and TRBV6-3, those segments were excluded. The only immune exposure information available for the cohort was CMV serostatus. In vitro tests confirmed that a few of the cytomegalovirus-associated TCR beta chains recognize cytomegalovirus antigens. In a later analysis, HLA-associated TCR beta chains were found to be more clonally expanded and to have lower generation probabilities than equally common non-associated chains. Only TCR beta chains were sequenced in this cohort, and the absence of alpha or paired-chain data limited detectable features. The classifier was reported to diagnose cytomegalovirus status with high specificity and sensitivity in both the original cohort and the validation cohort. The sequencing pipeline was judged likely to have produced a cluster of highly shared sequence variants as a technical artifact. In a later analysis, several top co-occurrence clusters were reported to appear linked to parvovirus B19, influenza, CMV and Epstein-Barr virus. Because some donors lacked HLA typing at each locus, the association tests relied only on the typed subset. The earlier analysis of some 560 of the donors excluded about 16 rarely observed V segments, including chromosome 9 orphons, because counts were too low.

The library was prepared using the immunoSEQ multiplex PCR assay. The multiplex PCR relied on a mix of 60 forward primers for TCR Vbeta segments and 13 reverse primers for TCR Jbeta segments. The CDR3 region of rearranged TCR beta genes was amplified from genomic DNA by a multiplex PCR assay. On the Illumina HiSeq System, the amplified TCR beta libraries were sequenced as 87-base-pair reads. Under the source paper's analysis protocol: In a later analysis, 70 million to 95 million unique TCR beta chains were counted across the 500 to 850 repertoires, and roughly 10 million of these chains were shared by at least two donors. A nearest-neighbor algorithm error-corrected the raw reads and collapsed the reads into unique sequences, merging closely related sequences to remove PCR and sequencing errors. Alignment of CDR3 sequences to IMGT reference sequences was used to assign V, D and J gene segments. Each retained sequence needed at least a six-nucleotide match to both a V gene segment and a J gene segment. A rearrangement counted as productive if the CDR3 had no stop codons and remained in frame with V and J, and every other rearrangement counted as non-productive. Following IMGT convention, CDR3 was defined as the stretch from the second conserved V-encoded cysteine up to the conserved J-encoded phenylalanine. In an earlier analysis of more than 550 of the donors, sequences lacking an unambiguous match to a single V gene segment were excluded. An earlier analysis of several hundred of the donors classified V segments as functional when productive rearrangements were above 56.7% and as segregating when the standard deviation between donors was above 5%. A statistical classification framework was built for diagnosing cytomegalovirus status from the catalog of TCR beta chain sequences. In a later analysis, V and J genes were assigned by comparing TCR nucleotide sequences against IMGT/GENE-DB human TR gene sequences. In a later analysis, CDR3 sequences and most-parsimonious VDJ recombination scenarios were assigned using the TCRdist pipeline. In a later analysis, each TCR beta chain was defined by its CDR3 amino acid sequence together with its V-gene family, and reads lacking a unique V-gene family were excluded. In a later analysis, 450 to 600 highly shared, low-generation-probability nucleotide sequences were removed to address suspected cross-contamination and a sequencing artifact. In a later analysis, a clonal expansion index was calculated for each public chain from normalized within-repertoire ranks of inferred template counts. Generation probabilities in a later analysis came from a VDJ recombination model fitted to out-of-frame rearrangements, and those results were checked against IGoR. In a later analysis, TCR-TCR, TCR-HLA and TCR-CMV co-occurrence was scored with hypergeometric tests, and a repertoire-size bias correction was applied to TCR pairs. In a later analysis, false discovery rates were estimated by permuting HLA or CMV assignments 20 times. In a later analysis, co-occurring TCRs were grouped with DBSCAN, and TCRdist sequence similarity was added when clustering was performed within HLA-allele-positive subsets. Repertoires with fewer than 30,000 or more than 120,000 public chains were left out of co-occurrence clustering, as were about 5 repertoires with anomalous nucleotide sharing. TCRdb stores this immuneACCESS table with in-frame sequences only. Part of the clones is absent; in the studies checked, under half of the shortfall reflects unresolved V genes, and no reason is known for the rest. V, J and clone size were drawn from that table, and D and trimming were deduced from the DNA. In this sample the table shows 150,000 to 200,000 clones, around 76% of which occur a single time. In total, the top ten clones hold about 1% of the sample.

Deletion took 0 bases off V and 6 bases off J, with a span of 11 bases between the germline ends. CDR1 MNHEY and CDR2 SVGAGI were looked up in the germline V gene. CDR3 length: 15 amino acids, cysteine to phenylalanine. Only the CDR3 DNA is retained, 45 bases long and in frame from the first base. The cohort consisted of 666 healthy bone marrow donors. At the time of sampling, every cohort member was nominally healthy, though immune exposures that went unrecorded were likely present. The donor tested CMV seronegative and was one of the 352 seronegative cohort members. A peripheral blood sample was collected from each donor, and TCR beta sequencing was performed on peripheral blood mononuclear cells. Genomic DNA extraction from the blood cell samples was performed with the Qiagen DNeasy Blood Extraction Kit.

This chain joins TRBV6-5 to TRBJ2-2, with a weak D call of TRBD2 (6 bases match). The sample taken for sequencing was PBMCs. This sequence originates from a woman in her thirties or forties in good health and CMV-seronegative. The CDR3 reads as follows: CASSYSSGRSGELFF. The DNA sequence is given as TGTGCCAGCAGTTACTCTAGCGGCAGGTCCGGGGAGCTGTTTTTT.